Listed below are T cell receptor beta chains from one sample, sequenced in a study of cytomegalovirus exposure and HLA in healthy donors. Measured with immunoSEQ multiplex PCR; TCRdb has only the in-frame clones, and not every one. The sample records around 160,000 clones, nearly 80% being singletons. The sequenced material came from PBMCs. All receptors come from a man in his fifties or sixties in good health and CMV-seropositive. Each CDR3 is given with its conserved first and last residue. The order of the fields is clone size, J gene, V gene, D gene, CDR3 protein, CDR3 DNA. A D gene is named only where the DNA matches it firmly. Some rows mark clone size as missing; the rest say once, few, many or name a class of expanded clone.

clone_size: -; j_call: TRBJ2-2; v_call: TRBV9; d_call: -; cdr3_aa: CASSVQVSSRAGELFF; cdr3_nt: TGTGCCAGCAGCGTACAGGTCAGCAGTCGAGCCGGGGAGCTGTTTTTT
clone_size: -; j_call: TRBJ1-1; v_call: TRBV7-3; d_call: -; cdr3_aa: CASSRNGQMNTEAFF; cdr3_nt: TGTGCCAGCAGCCGTAACGGACAGATGAACACTGAAGCTTTCTTT
clone_size: -; j_call: TRBJ1-4; v_call: TRBV5-1; d_call: TRBD1; cdr3_aa: CASSFGQEHEKLFF; cdr3_nt: TGCGCCAGCAGCTTTGGACAGGAACATGAAAAACTGTTTTTT
clone_size: few; j_call: TRBJ2-3; v_call: TRBV5-6; d_call: -; cdr3_aa: CASSPLGQGRDTQYF; cdr3_nt: TGTGCCAGCAGCCCGCTCGGGCAGGGGCGAGATACGCAGTATTTT
clone_size: -; j_call: TRBJ2-1; v_call: TRBV5-1; d_call: TRBD2; cdr3_aa: CASSNSGGAYEQFF; cdr3_nt: TGCGCCAGCAGCAACAGCGGGGGGGCTTATGAGCAGTTCTTC
clone_size: -; j_call: TRBJ2-5; v_call: TRBV13; d_call: -; cdr3_aa: CASSGAGLGVTETQYF; cdr3_nt: TGTGCCAGCAGCGGGGCAGGGCTAGGAGTAACAGAGACCCAGTACTTC
clone_size: few; j_call: TRBJ1-2; v_call: TRBV13; d_call: -; cdr3_aa: CASSLAGFNYGYTF; cdr3_nt: TGTGCCAGCAGCCTTGCAGGATTCAACTATGGCTACACCTTC
clone_size: -; j_call: TRBJ1-2; v_call: TRBV28; d_call: -; cdr3_aa: CASSQSGDYGYTF; cdr3_nt: TGTGCCAGCAGTCAATCGGGGGATTATGGCTACACCTTC
clone_size: -; j_call: TRBJ2-5; v_call: TRBV9; d_call: -; cdr3_aa: CASSVGGGPAGETQYF; cdr3_nt: TGTGCCAGCAGCGTAGGGGGGGGGCCTGCCGGGGAGACCCAGTACTTC
clone_size: -; j_call: TRBJ1-3; v_call: TRBV19; d_call: TRBD1; cdr3_aa: CASSPGTAGNTIYF; cdr3_nt: TGTGCCAGTAGCCCCGGGACAGCTGGAAACACCATATATTTT
clone_size: -; j_call: TRBJ2-2; v_call: TRBV7-3; d_call: TRBD1; cdr3_aa: CASSSQPGQGNTGELFF; cdr3_nt: TGTGCCAGCAGCTCTCAGCCGGGACAGGGGAACACCGGGGAGCTGTTTTTT
clone_size: -; j_call: TRBJ1-6; v_call: TRBV13; d_call: -; cdr3_aa: CASSSQGSSYNSPLHF; cdr3_nt: TGTGCCAGCAGCTCCCAAGGGAGCTCCTATAATTCACCCCTCCACTTT
clone_size: -; j_call: TRBJ2-2; v_call: TRBV9; d_call: -; cdr3_aa: CASSGAQLGHTGELFF; cdr3_nt: TGTGCCAGCAGCGGAGCCCAACTGGGGCACACCGGGGAGCTGTTTTTT
clone_size: -; j_call: TRBJ2-2; v_call: TRBV4-3; d_call: -; cdr3_aa: CASSQDPNTGELFF; cdr3_nt: TGCGCCAGCAGCCAAGATCCAAACACCGGGGAGCTGTTTTTT
clone_size: -; j_call: TRBJ2-7; v_call: TRBV4-3; d_call: TRBD1; cdr3_aa: CASSQDGVLTGSSYEQYF; cdr3_nt: TGCGCCAGCAGCCAAGATGGAGTATTGACAGGGAGCTCCTACGAGCAGTACTTC
clone_size: once; j_call: TRBJ1-1; v_call: TRBV5-1; d_call: TRBD1; cdr3_aa: CASRRNGGGATEAFF; cdr3_nt: TGCGCCAGCAGACGAAACGGAGGGGGCGCGACTGAAGCTTTCTTT
clone_size: few; j_call: TRBJ2-3; v_call: TRBV5-1; d_call: TRBD2; cdr3_aa: CASRFSPAGPDTQYF; cdr3_nt: TGCGCCAGCAGGTTCTCACCAGCGGGGCCGGATACGCAGTATTTT
clone_size: -; j_call: TRBJ1-1; v_call: TRBV27; d_call: -; cdr3_aa: CASSWGRGNTEAFF; cdr3_nt: TGTGCCAGCAGTTGGGGCAGGGGGAACACTGAAGCTTTCTTT
clone_size: -; j_call: TRBJ1-4; v_call: TRBV18; d_call: TRBD1; cdr3_aa: CASSPARQGRLGKLFF; cdr3_nt: TGTGCCAGCTCACCGGCGCGACAGGGGAGATTGGGAAAACTGTTTTTT
clone_size: -; j_call: TRBJ2-3; v_call: TRBV11-1; d_call: -; cdr3_aa: CASSLGALTGTDTQYF; cdr3_nt: TGTGCCAGCAGCTTGGGGGCCCTCACTGGGACAGATACGCAGTATTTT
clone_size: -; j_call: TRBJ2-2; v_call: TRBV6-1; d_call: TRBD1; cdr3_aa: CASSEIGTGGRELFF; cdr3_nt: TGTGCCAGCAGTGAAATCGGGACAGGGGGCCGGGAGCTGTTTTTT
clone_size: -; j_call: TRBJ2-5; v_call: TRBV7-9; d_call: -; cdr3_aa: CASSPIGVGETQYF; cdr3_nt: TGTGCCAGCAGCCCCATAGGGGTTGGGGAGACCCAGTACTTC
clone_size: -; j_call: TRBJ1-4; v_call: TRBV11-2; d_call: TRBD1; cdr3_aa: CASSLMTGNEKLFF; cdr3_nt: TGTGCCAGCAGCCTAATGACAGGGAATGAAAAACTGTTTTTT
clone_size: -; j_call: TRBJ2-7; v_call: TRBV7-8; d_call: -; cdr3_aa: CASSFGDYEQYF; cdr3_nt: TGTGCCAGCAGCTTCGGGGACTACGAGCAGTACTTC
clone_size: -; j_call: TRBJ2-5; v_call: TRBV10-3; d_call: TRBD2; cdr3_aa: CAISTPLAVETQYF; cdr3_nt: TGTGCCATCAGCACCCCACTAGCGGTAGAGACCCAGTACTTC
clone_size: -; j_call: TRBJ2-3; v_call: TRBV18; d_call: TRBD2; cdr3_aa: CASSQAGTRATDTQYF; cdr3_nt: TGTGCCAGCTCACAGGCCGGGACTAGGGCCACAGATACGCAGTATTTT
clone_size: -; j_call: TRBJ2-1; v_call: TRBV5-4; d_call: TRBD1; cdr3_aa: CASSNPDREGYNEQFF; cdr3_nt: TGTGCCAGCAGCAACCCCGACAGGGAAGGATACAATGAGCAGTTCTTC
clone_size: -; j_call: TRBJ1-1; v_call: TRBV5-6; d_call: -; cdr3_aa: CASRAGWAFEAFF; cdr3_nt: TGTGCCAGCAGGGCTGGGTGGGCCTTTGAAGCTTTCTTT
clone_size: -; j_call: TRBJ2-5; v_call: TRBV5-4; d_call: TRBD2; cdr3_aa: CASSSGGRQETQYF; cdr3_nt: TGTGCCAGCAGCTCGGGGGGGCGCCAAGAGACCCAGTACTTC
clone_size: -; j_call: TRBJ2-7; v_call: TRBV19; d_call: -; cdr3_aa: CASFQNYEQYF; cdr3_nt: TGTGCCAGTTTCCAAAACTACGAGCAGTACTTC
clone_size: -; j_call: TRBJ1-1; v_call: TRBV5-1; d_call: -; cdr3_aa: CASSLSRGQNTEAFF; cdr3_nt: TGCGCCAGCAGCTTGAGTAGGGGTCAGAACACTGAAGCTTTCTTT
clone_size: -; j_call: TRBJ2-4; v_call: TRBV6-1; d_call: -; cdr3_aa: CASSETSRGKNIQYF; cdr3_nt: TGTGCCAGCAGTGAGACCTCAAGAGGGAAAAACATTCAGTACTTC
clone_size: -; j_call: TRBJ1-5; v_call: TRBV25-1; d_call: -; cdr3_aa: CASSDRGYNQPQHF; cdr3_nt: TGTGCCAGCAGTGATAGGGGTTACAATCAGCCCCAGCATTTT
clone_size: -; j_call: TRBJ2-5; v_call: TRBV7-9; d_call: TRBD2; cdr3_aa: CASSRGLAGGPRETQYF; cdr3_nt: TGTGCCAGCAGCCGGGGACTAGCGGGGGGGCCGAGGGAGACCCAGTACTTC
clone_size: -; j_call: TRBJ1-6; v_call: TRBV4-1; d_call: TRBD1; cdr3_aa: CASSQLPGQGNSPLHF; cdr3_nt: TGCGCCAGCAGCCAACTACCGGGACAGGGTAATTCACCCCTCCACTTT
clone_size: -; j_call: TRBJ2-3; v_call: TRBV7-9; d_call: -; cdr3_aa: CASSLDQSADTQYF; cdr3_nt: TGTGCCAGCAGCTTAGACCAGAGCGCAGATACGCAGTATTTT
clone_size: -; j_call: TRBJ1-3; v_call: TRBV2; d_call: -; cdr3_aa: CASSVIGATSGNTIYF; cdr3_nt: TGTGCCAGCAGTGTAATAGGGGCCACCTCTGGAAACACCATATATTTT
clone_size: -; j_call: TRBJ2-1; v_call: TRBV5-1; d_call: TRBD2; cdr3_aa: CASSPRGSGGQEQFF; cdr3_nt: TGCGCCAGCAGCCCCCGGGGTAGCGGGGGTCAGGAGCAGTTCTTC
clone_size: -; j_call: TRBJ2-1; v_call: TRBV7-9; d_call: -; cdr3_aa: CSSSLTYSEQFF; cdr3_nt: TGTTCCAGCAGCTTAACATACAGCGAGCAGTTCTTC
clone_size: -; j_call: TRBJ2-1; v_call: TRBV5-1; d_call: TRBD2; cdr3_aa: CASSSSSGGPYNEQFF; cdr3_nt: TGCGCCAGCAGCTCCTCTAGCGGGGGACCCTACAATGAGCAGTTCTTC
clone_size: -; j_call: TRBJ2-2; v_call: TRBV6-1; d_call: TRBD1; cdr3_aa: CASSDRDRTNTGELFF; cdr3_nt: TGTGCCAGCAGTGACCGGGACAGGACGAACACCGGGGAGCTGTTTTTT
clone_size: few; j_call: TRBJ2-7; v_call: TRBV4-2; d_call: TRBD1; cdr3_aa: CASSQTAGTGDEQYF; cdr3_nt: TGTGCCAGCAGCCAAACGGCCGGGACAGGGGACGAGCAGTACTTC
clone_size: -; j_call: TRBJ1-4; v_call: TRBV7-2; d_call: TRBD1; cdr3_aa: CASSPGQGKLFF; cdr3_nt: TGTGCCAGCAGCCCGGGACAGGGGAAACTGTTTTTT
clone_size: -; j_call: TRBJ2-3; v_call: TRBV5-1; d_call: TRBD2; cdr3_aa: CASSLDGGGTTDTQYF; cdr3_nt: TGCGCCAGCAGCTTGGATGGCGGGGGGACCACAGATACGCAGTATTTT
clone_size: once; j_call: TRBJ2-3; v_call: TRBV5-1; d_call: TRBD2; cdr3_aa: CASSPTSGGRTDTQYF; cdr3_nt: TGCGCCAGCAGCCCCACGAGCGGGGGGCGCACAGATACGCAGTATTTT
clone_size: -; j_call: TRBJ2-2; v_call: TRBV21-1; d_call: -; cdr3_aa: CAGSSGWAGQNTGELFF; cdr3_nt: TGTGCCGGCTCGAGTGGTTGGGCAGGACAGAACACCGGGGAGCTGTTTTTT
clone_size: -; j_call: TRBJ1-2; v_call: TRBV6-7; d_call: -; cdr3_aa: CASSYGGADNYGYTF; cdr3_nt: TGTGCCAGCAGTTACGGAGGGGCTGATAACTATGGCTACACCTTC
clone_size: once; j_call: TRBJ2-5; v_call: TRBV25-1; d_call: -; cdr3_aa: CASSVGRNQETQYF; cdr3_nt: TGTGCCAGCAGTGTGGGGCGGAACCAAGAGACCCAGTACTTC
clone_size: -; j_call: TRBJ2-5; v_call: TRBV5-1; d_call: -; cdr3_aa: CASSLTSLQTQYF; cdr3_nt: TGCGCCAGCAGCTTGACTAGCCTTCAGACCCAGTACTTC
clone_size: -; j_call: TRBJ1-3; v_call: TRBV5-4; d_call: TRBD1; cdr3_aa: CASSRDRGDGNTIYF; cdr3_nt: TGTGCCAGCAGCAGGGACAGGGGCGATGGAAACACCATATATTTT
clone_size: -; j_call: TRBJ2-5; v_call: TRBV6-5; d_call: TRBD2; cdr3_aa: CASRVAGGQETQYF; cdr3_nt: TGTGCCAGCAGAGTAGCGGGGGGACAGGAGACCCAGTACTTC
clone_size: -; j_call: TRBJ1-6; v_call: TRBV9; d_call: -; cdr3_aa: CASTTSSSYNSPLHF; cdr3_nt: TGTGCCAGCACCACTTCGAGCTCCTATAATTCACCCCTCCACTTT
clone_size: -; j_call: TRBJ2-2; v_call: TRBV4-2; d_call: -; cdr3_aa: CASSQVGAGLRGNTGELFF; cdr3_nt: TGTGCCAGCAGCCAAGTAGGGGCAGGGTTGAGAGGGAACACCGGGGAGCTGTTTTTT
clone_size: -; j_call: TRBJ1-1; v_call: TRBV5-5; d_call: -; cdr3_aa: CASSWGLSGKTEAFF; cdr3_nt: TGTGCCAGCAGCTGGGGACTCTCTGGTAAAACTGAAGCTTTCTTT
clone_size: -; j_call: TRBJ2-7; v_call: TRBV5-4; d_call: -; cdr3_aa: CASSLVGQGNYEQYF; cdr3_nt: TGTGCCAGCAGCCTGGTGGGGCAGGGGAACTACGAGCAGTACTTC
clone_size: -; j_call: TRBJ1-2; v_call: TRBV7-9; d_call: -; cdr3_aa: CASSLAGANYGYTF; cdr3_nt: TGTGCCAGCAGCCTGGCAGGGGCCAACTATGGCTACACCTTC